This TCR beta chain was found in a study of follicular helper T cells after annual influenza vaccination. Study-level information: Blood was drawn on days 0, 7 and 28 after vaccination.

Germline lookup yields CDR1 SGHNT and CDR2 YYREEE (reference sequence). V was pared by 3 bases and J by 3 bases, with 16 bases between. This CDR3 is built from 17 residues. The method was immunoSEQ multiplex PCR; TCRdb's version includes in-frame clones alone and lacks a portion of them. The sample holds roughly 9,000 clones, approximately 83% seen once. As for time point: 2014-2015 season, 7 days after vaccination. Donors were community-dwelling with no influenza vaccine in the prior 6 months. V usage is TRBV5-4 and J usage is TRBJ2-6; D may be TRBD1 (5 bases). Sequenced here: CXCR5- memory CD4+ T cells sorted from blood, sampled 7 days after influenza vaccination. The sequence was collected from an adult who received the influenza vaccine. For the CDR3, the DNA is TGTGCCAGCAGCTCGGACACCAACCTTTTTGGGGCCAACGTCCTGACTTTC. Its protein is CASSSDTNLFGANVLTF.